This TCR beta chain was obtained from a study of T cell responses to AZD1222 COVID-19 vaccine. Study-wide results and limits: No repertoire was sampled before or during the peak T cell response, only after it. Two doses of AZD1222 preceded a rise in Spike-specific TCR breadth and depth. Only six AZD1222 recipients tested seropositive at baseline.

Some clones are missing from TCRdb's copy, which holds only in-frame ones; the method was immunoSEQ multiplex PCR. The sample has 180,000 or so clones, roughly 94% seen once. There are 17 residues in the CDR3. Germline V gives CDR1 SGHRS, CDR2 YFSETQ. With V trimmed by 4 bases and J by 1 base, 8 bases remained unmatched. With regard to this clone: Its antigen is not known.

The source of this sequence is an adult in good health. Sequences were derived from peripheral blood, sampled on day 0 of AZD1222 vaccination. This sequence joins TRBV5-1 and TRBJ2-6; 7 bases align to TRBD1. CDR3 region: CASSDQFRGSGANVLTF. The CDR3 nucleotides read TGCGCCAGCAGCGACCAATTCAGGGGGTCTGGGGCCAACGTCCTGACTTTC.